The 28 T cell receptor beta chains below come from one sample, sequenced in a study of CD8 T cells in Susac syndrome. Random hexamers served to reverse transcribe about 0.45 to 1 ug RNA. MiXCR, run by TCRdb on the immunoSEQ multiplex PCR reads, gives a single entry per CDR3 protein. Among a few hundred thousand distinct CDR3 sequences listed, 95% were seen once. Sequences were obtained from CD4+ T cells from PBMCs. Source of these receptors: a human donor with multiple sclerosis.

The rearrangement uses TRBV27 and TRBJ2-1; TRBD1 aligns across 8 bases. CDR3 length: 15 amino acids. V trimming: 4 bases; J trimming: 7 bases; junction bases outside the gene matches: 9. Germline V CDR1 and CDR2: MNHEY, SMNVEV (reference sequence). CDR3 protein: CASSSGQGRANEQFF. DNA for the CDR3: TGTGCCAGCAGTTCTGGACAGGGTAGAGCGAATGAGCAGTTCTTC.

J is TRBJ1-2 and V is TRBV11-2; the D is unclear. Germline values: CDR1 SGHAT, CDR2 FQNNGV. V lost 11 bases to trimming and J lost 8 bases, with 18 bases between them. The CDR3 loop spans 12 amino acids. The CDR3 bases are TGTGCCGGAATCGGGCCAGGCGGCGGCTACACCTTC. The encoded protein is CAGIGPGGGYTF.

The V gene is TRBV20-1, the J gene TRBJ1-2; tentatively, D is TRBD1 (5 bases). The CDR3 contains 13 residues. The germline V and J ends were trimmed by 3 bases and 3 bases, with 11 bases remaining between them. Per germline, CDR1 DFQATT and CDR2 SNEGSKA (reference sequence). The CDR3 DNA reads as TGCAGTGCTAGGCAGGGTAGCGACTATGGCTACACCTTC. It translates to CSARQGSDYGYTF.

The V gene is TRBV7-9, the J gene TRBJ2-2; 7 nucleotides line up with TRBD2. Germline lookup yields CDR1 SEHNR and CDR2 FQNEAQ (reference sequence). The ends lost 5 bases at V and 7 bases at J; junction bases unmatched: 10. The CDR3 loop spans 15 amino acids. CDR3 amino acids: CASSPGTTKGGELFF. The CDR3 region has the DNA TGTGCCAGCAGCCCCGGGACTACAAAGGGCGGGGAGCTGTTTTTT.

The rearrangement uses TRBV20-1 and TRBJ2-1, with D perhaps matching TRBD1 (6 bases). This CDR3 contains 15 residues. CDR1 DFQATT and CDR2 SNEGSKA come from the germline V gene (reference sequence). V dropped 6 bases and J dropped 3 bases, with 18 bases sitting between them. Here the CDR3 reads CSADGPGTLYNEQFF. CDR3 in DNA: TGCAGTGCCGACGGGCCCGGGACACTCTACAATGAGCAGTTCTTC.

This chain uses TRBV24-1 with TRBJ2-1; possible D gene TRBD1, 5 bases. The CDR3 extends over 13 amino acids. The V and J ends lost 5 bases and 9 bases respectively, with 13 bases between them. Germline V lookup: CDR1 KGHDR, CDR2 SFDVKD. Written as DNA, the CDR3 is TGTGCCACCAGTGGGGGTAAAGGGGCTGAGCAGTTCTTC. Its protein is CATSGGKGAEQFF.

V gene TRBV10-2 combines with J gene TRBJ2-3; no reliable D call. CDR1 and CDR2 (germline): WSHSY, SAAADI. Trimming pared 9 bases from V and 6 bases from J, leaving 10 bases between. This CDR3 spans 11 amino acids. CDR3 bases: TGCGCCAGTTCTTTCAGGGATACGCAGTATTTT. Its translation: CASSFRDTQYF.

As DNA, the CDR3 is TGCAGCATGGGGCGCACGGGGGGAGAGACCCAGTACTTC. It yields the protein CSMGRTGGETQYF. This sequence joins TRBV29-1 and TRBJ2-5; the match to TRBD2 covers 7 bases. From germline, CDR1 is SQVTM and CDR2 ANQGSEA. Losses at the gene ends were 8 bases for V and 4 bases for J; bases not matched to a gene: 10. CDR3 length: 13 residues.

V is TRBV18 and J is TRBJ2-2, with a possible D match to TRBD2 (6 bases). The CDR3 is 16 amino acids. Germline CDR1 reads KGHSH; CDR2 reads LQKENI. V was clipped by 1 base and J by 0 bases, with 9 bases between them. CDR3 in amino acids: CASSPLTRANTGELFF. The CDR3 DNA reads TGTGCCAGCTCACCACTGACTAGGGCGAACACCGGGGAGCTGTTTTTT. The full variable domain, completed using reference TRBV18 and TRBJ2-2, is NAGVMQNPRHLVRRRGQEARLRCSPMKGHSHVYWYRQLPEEGLKFMVYLQKENIIDESGMPKERFSAEFPKEGPSILRIQQVVRGDSAAYFCASSPLTRANTGELFFGEGSRLTVL.

The J gene is TRBJ2-7, the V gene TRBV5-1; D is perhaps TRBD1 or TRBD2 (5 bases each). The CDR3 consists of 14 residues. V shed 5 bases and J shed 2 bases, with 14 bases lying between them. In germline, CDR1 is SGHRS, CDR2 YFSETQ. The CDR3 protein is CASSFLGTTYEQYF. DNA for the CDR3: TGCGCCAGCAGTTTTCTCGGGACCACCTACGAGCAGTACTTC. Variable domain in full (rest from reference TRBV5-1 and TRBJ2-7): KAGVTQTPRYLIKTRGQQVTLSCSPISGHRSVSWYQQTPGQGLQFLFEYFSETQRNKGNFPGRFSGRQFSNSRSEMNVSTLELGDSALYLCASSFLGTTYEQYFGPGTRLTVT.

This chain links TRBV6-5 with TRBJ2-4; tentatively, D is TRBD2 (5 bases). Germline CDR1 is MNHEY and CDR2 is SVGAGI. Trimming cost V 7 bases and J 9 bases, with 13 bases left between them. The CDR3 spans 12 residues. CDR3 protein: CASTSRGLIQYF. The DNA for the CDR3 is TGTGCCAGCACCTCGCGCGGGCTCATTCAGTACTTC.

The rearrangement joins TRBV2 to TRBJ1-5; D unresolved. The germline V gene has CDR1 SNHLY and CDR2 FYNNEI. The CDR3 spans 15 residues. Trimming left V 3 bases short and J 0 bases short, with 9 bases between. For the CDR3, the DNA is TGTGCCAGCAGTGAGGAAGGGATTAGCAATCAGCCCCAGCATTTT. It yields the protein CASSEEGISNQPQHF.

The chain has TRBV10-3 and TRBJ1-2, with D possibly being TRBD1 (6 bases). Germline V gene sequence: CDR1 ENHRY, CDR2 SYGVKD. This CDR3 has 14 residues. The V and J ends lost 5 bases and 0 bases respectively, with 10 bases between them. The CDR3 DNA follows: TGTGCCATCAGTACGACAGGATCTAACTATGGCTACACCTTC. Translated, it gives CAISTTGSNYGYTF.

This rearrangement joins TRBV29-1 to TRBJ2-7; the match to TRBD2 covers 10 bases. The germline V gene has CDR1 SQVTM and CDR2 ANQGSEA. V lost 5 bases, J lost 11 bases, and 9 bases stayed unmatched. The CDR3 loop spans 12 amino acids. The CDR3 loop reads CSVTSGTSGEYF. In DNA, the CDR3 is TGCAGCGTTACTAGCGGGACCTCGGGAGAGTACTTC.

This clonotype showed up just once. The chain has TRBV7-3 and TRBJ2-3, with 9 bases identical to TRBD1. Losses at the gene ends were 5 bases for V and 3 bases for J; bases not matched to a gene: 3. In germline, CDR1 is SGHTA, CDR2 FQGTGA. CDR3 length: 14 residues. The CDR3 is CASSAGTGTDTQYF. As DNA, the CDR3 is TGTGCCAGCAGCGCCGGGACAGGGACAGATACGCAGTATTTT.

V and J are TRBV19 and TRBJ2-7; D tentatively fits TRBD1 or TRBD2 (5 bases each). The CDR3 runs 15 residues. V was cut by 4 bases and J by 0 bases, with 13 bases left in between. The germline V gene encodes CDR1 LNHDA and CDR2 SQIVND (reference sequence). The CDR3 coding sequence is TGTGCCAGTAGTACCGGGACCGCCAGCTCCTACGAGCAGTACTTC. It is translated as CASSTGTASSYEQYF.

The chain carries TRBV2 and TRBJ1-2, with D possibly TRBD1 on 5 matching bases. CDR1 and CDR2 (germline): SNHLY, FYNNEI. The CDR3 sequence is 13 residues long. V lost 11 bases and J lost 6, with 19 bases in between. The CDR3 sequence: CAGTLLPSDGYTF. Written as DNA, the CDR3 is TGTGCCGGGACCCTGCTCCCGTCGGATGGCTACACCTTC.

The rearrangement uses TRBV30 and TRBJ2-2, with 13 bases that match TRBD2. CDR1 and CDR2 (germline): GTSNPN, SVGIG (reference sequence). This CDR3 has 18 amino acids. The ends lost 1 base at V and 7 bases at J; junction bases unmatched: 12. The chain's CDR3 is CAWSARLAGGLRGGELFF. CDR3 bases: TGTGCCTGGAGTGCCCGACTAGCGGGAGGACTCAGGGGCGGGGAGCTGTTTTTT.

This chain joins TRBV30 and TRBJ1-5; TRBD1 aligns across 11 bases. V lost 3 bases, J lost 6 bases, and 4 bases stayed unmatched. The CDR3 runs 14 residues. Germline V gives CDR1 GTSNPN, CDR2 SVGIG (reference sequence). CDR3 DNA sequence: TGTGCCTGGAGAATCGGGACAGGGGGTCAGCCCCAGCATTTT. Its translation: CAWRIGTGGQPQHF.

V and J are TRBV10-3 and TRBJ2-5; D is uncertain. Germline CDR1 and CDR2: ENHRY and SYGVKD. Trimming removed 4 bases from V and 4 bases from J, with 19 bases in between. The CDR3 spans 16 residues. The CDR3 sequence: CAISGYTTWERETQYF. CDR3 bases: TGTGCCATCAGTGGATACACGACCTGGGAAAGAGAGACCCAGTACTTC.

The genes are TRBV4-1 and TRBJ2-2; D is undetermined. The CDR3 sequence is 17 residues long. The ends were cut back, 0 bases at V and 2 bases at J, with 13 bases in the middle. Germline CDR1 MGHRA, CDR2 YSYEKL. CDR3 coding DNA: TGCGCCAGCAGCCAAGACCGGGCAGGAGTAAACACCGGGGAGCTGTTTTTT. It translates to CASSQDRAGVNTGELFF.

This chain connects TRBV29-1 to TRBJ1-3; D gene uncertain. The CDR3 consists of 13 residues. Trimming removed 4 bases at V and 0 bases at J, with 7 bases between. CDR1 SQVTM and CDR2 ANQGSEA come from the germline V gene. CDR3 sequence reads: CSVAQRSGNTIYF. The CDR3 DNA follows: TGCAGCGTTGCACAGCGCTCTGGAAACACCATATATTTT. The variable domain in full, with the rest retrieved from reference TRBV29-1 and TRBJ1-3, is SAVISQKPSRDICQRGTSLTIQCQVDSQVTMMFWYRQQPGQSLTLIATANQGSEATYESGFVIDKFPISRPNLTFSTLTVSNMSPEDSSIYLCSVAQRSGNTIYFGEGSWLTVV.

The V call is TRBV20-1, the J call TRBJ1-5; the D gene is possibly TRBD1 (5 bases). The germline V gene has CDR1 DFQATT and CDR2 SNEGSKA (reference sequence). The V end was cut by 6 bases, the J end by 5 bases, with 5 bases between. The CDR3 has 10 residues. The CDR3 DNA is TGCAGTGCAGGGGATCAGCCCCAGCATTTT. Protein sequence: CSAGDQPQHF.

The J gene is TRBJ2-6, the V gene TRBV3-1; 7 bases agree with TRBD1. The V segment lost 7 bases and the J segment 2 bases; nucleotides outside the gene matches: 8. This CDR3 contains 16 residues. Germline V gene data show CDR1 as LGHDT and CDR2 as YNNKEL (reference sequence). The CDR3 loop is CASTAQGTPGANVLTF. In nucleotides, the CDR3 is TGTGCCAGCACCGCACAGGGGACGCCTGGGGCCAACGTCCTGACTTTC.

The V call is TRBV29-1, the J call TRBJ1-1; no clear D. CDR1 SQVTM and CDR2 ANQGSEA come from the germline V gene. The CDR3 loop spans 12 amino acids. Deletions cut 8 bases from V and 1 base from J, with 11 bases between. The CDR3 DNA sequence: TGCAGCACCGACCGGGGGAACACTGAAGCTTTCTTT. As protein: CSTDRGNTEAFF.

The chain uses TRBV20-1 and TRBJ2-2; D remains ambiguous. This CDR3 has 14 amino acids. V lost 3 bases to trimming and J lost 0 bases, with 8 bases between them. Germline CDR1 DFQATT, CDR2 SNEGSKA (reference sequence). The CDR3 is CSASAYTNTGELFF. DNA of the CDR3: TGCAGTGCTAGTGCATACACGAACACCGGGGAGCTGTTTTTT.

The table lists this clonotype with a count of one. The V gene is TRBV20-1, the J gene TRBJ2-1; D is undetermined. The V gene lost 5 bases and the J gene lost 1 base, with 15 bases spanning the gap. Germline loops: CDR1 DFQATT, CDR2 SNEGSKA (reference sequence). CDR3 length: 15 residues. The CDR3 loop reads CSALAFRSSYNEQFF. The CDR3 coding sequence is TGCAGTGCTTTAGCCTTTAGGTCTTCCTACAATGAGCAGTTCTTC.

The J gene is TRBJ2-7, the V gene TRBV28; tentatively, D is TRBD2 (5 bases). This CDR3 has 13 residues. Deletions cut 7 bases from V and 1 base from J, with 11 bases between. Germline CDR1 is MDHEN and CDR2 is SYDVKM. CDR3 coding DNA: TGTGCCAGCAAGGGCGGGCGGTCCTACGAGCAGTACTTC. Its translation: CASKGGRSYEQYF.